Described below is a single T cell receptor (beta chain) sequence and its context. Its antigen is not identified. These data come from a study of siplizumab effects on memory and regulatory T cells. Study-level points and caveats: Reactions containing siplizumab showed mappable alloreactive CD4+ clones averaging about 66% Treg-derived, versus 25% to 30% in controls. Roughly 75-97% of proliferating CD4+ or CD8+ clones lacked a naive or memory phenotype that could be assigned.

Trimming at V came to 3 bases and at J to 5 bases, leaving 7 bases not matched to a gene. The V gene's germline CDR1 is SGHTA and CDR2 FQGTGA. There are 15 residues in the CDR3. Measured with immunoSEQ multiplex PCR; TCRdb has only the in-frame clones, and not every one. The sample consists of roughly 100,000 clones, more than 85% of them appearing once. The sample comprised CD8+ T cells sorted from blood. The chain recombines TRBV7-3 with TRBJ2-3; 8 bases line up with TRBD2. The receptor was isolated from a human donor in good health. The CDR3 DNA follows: TGTGCCAGCAGCTTCACCGGCGGGGGGATAGATACGCAGTATTTT. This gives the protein CASSFTGGGIDTQYF.